The 10 T cell receptor beta chains in this list originate from one sample, sequenced in a study of T-cell memory formation after mild COVID-19. TCRdb reprocessed the 5' RACE reads via MiXCR and lists one record per CDR3 protein. The sample has some 490,000 distinct CDR3 sequences, about 20% seen once. The sequenced sample was PBMCs or a T cell subset sorted from them (not recorded which). The receptors shown here come from an adult woman who had mild COVID-19 (a few samples of this study predate the infection). Cell type and time point are not known.

The J gene is TRBJ2-7, the V gene TRBV29-1; 10 nucleotides match TRBD1. Per germline, CDR1 SQVTM and CDR2 ANQGSEA. The V and J ends lost 6 bases and 1 base, in that order; junction bases with no gene match: 9. The CDR3 sequence is 15 residues long. CDR3 amino acids: CSVSSGTGVSYEQYF. CDR3 in DNA: TGCAGCGTGTCCTCCGGGACAGGGGTTTCCTACGAGCAGTACTTC.

The chain couples TRBV5-1 to TRBJ1-1; 8 positions match TRBD1. Germline CDR1 is SGHRS and CDR2 is YFSETQ. The trim removed 3 bases at V and 3 bases at J, leaving 4 bases unmatched. CDR3 length equals 14 residues. CDR3 region: CASSSGGGDTEAFF. As DNA, the CDR3 is TGCGCCAGCAGCTCAGGGGGCGGGGACACTGAAGCTTTCTTT.

The J gene is TRBJ2-1, the V gene TRBV9; TRBD2 aligns across 10 bases. Trimming cost V 2 bases and J 4 bases; bases outside gene matches: 3. The CDR3 sequence is 15 residues long. Germline CDR1 SGDLS, CDR2 YYNGEE. As DNA, the CDR3 is TGTGCCAGCAGCGTTAGTAGCGGGGGGTACAATGAGCAGTTCTTC. Its translation is CASSVSSGGYNEQFF.

This clonotype was detected only a few times. V is TRBV9 and J is TRBJ2-3; TRBD2 agrees at 9 bases. CDR1 SGDLS and CDR2 YYNGEE come from the germline V gene. The CDR3 runs to 18 residues. V trimming: 0 bases; J trimming: 8 bases; junction bases outside the gene matches: 16. CDR3 in DNA: TGTGCCAGCAGCGTAGGGAGACTAGCGGTCCACGAGCAGAGTACGCAGTATTTT. Translating it yields CASSVGRLAVHEQSTQYF.

This clonotype turned up a few times. The CDR3 loop reads CASSSPNQVGGGYTF. The CDR3 DNA sequence: TGTGCCAGCAGCTCCCCAAATCAGGTCGGGGGAGGCTACACCTTC. V and J are TRBV7-9 and TRBJ1-2; tentatively, D is TRBD1 (5 bases). CDR1 and CDR2 from the germline V gene are SEHNR and FQNEAQ (reference sequence). V lost 4 bases to trimming and J lost 8 bases, with 20 bases between them. CDR3 length: 15 amino acids.

The chain recombines TRBV27 with TRBJ2-3; D is unclear. The CDR3 has 13 residues. V dropped 6 bases and J dropped 9 bases, with 16 bases sitting between them. Germline CDR1 is MNHEY and CDR2 is SMNVEV (reference sequence). The CDR3 DNA reads TGTGCCAGCAGAATCTTAAACGGGCCCACGCAGTATTTT. Its translation is CASRILNGPTQYF.

This clonotype was detected ten times or more. The genes are TRBV10-3 and TRBJ2-5; D uncertain. V was cut by 0 bases and J by 5 bases, with 10 bases left in between. This CDR3 region has 14 residues. In germline, CDR1 is ENHRY, CDR2 SYGVKD. The CDR3 DNA is TGTGCCATCAGTGAGTCAGAAGGGCCCGAGACCCAGTACTTC. Translated, it gives CAISESEGPETQYF.

V usage is TRBV10-3 and J usage is TRBJ2-7, with D possibly matching TRBD2 (6 bases). The length of the CDR3 is 14 residues. The V gene lost 2 bases and the J gene lost 5 bases, with 13 bases spanning the gap. Germline V lookup: CDR1 ENHRY, CDR2 SYGVKD. CDR3 amino acids: CAISEAGTPDEQYF. CDR3 nucleotides: TGTGCCATCAGTGAGGCCGGGACTCCAGACGAGCAGTACTTC.

The genes are TRBV6-5 and TRBJ1-4, with TRBD1 as a possible D gene (5 bases). The V and J ends lost 2 bases and 5 bases respectively, with 6 bases between them. There are 13 residues in the CDR3. Germline V lookup: CDR1 MNHEY, CDR2 SVGAGI. CDR3 nucleotides: TGTGCCAGCAGTTACAACAGGAATGAAAAACTGTTTTTT. Its translation: CASSYNRNEKLFF.

V is TRBV10-3 and J is TRBJ2-3; D is tentatively TRBD1 or TRBD2 (5 bases each). Germline CDR1 is ENHRY and CDR2 is SYGVKD. The germline V and J ends were trimmed by 3 bases and 3 bases, with 13 bases remaining between them. The CDR3 runs 15 residues. CDR3 amino acids: CAISDPGTRTDTQYF. DNA of the CDR3: TGTGCCATCAGTGACCCCGGGACCCGAACAGATACGCAGTATTTT.